Here is one T cell receptor beta chain with its context. Its antigen is undetermined. These data belong to a study of cytomegalovirus exposure and HLA in healthy donors. The CDR3 totals 16 residues. The V gene's germline CDR1 is MGHRA and CDR2 YSYEKL. The V end lost 1 base, the J end lost 0 bases, and 9 bases lay between the germline ends. Study-level findings and limits: Specificity for CMV antigens was confirmed in vitro for a few of the CMV-associated chains. Subsequent analysis of the approximately 120 validation repertoires found a tendency for first-cohort TCR clusters to co-occur.

The method was immunoSEQ multiplex PCR; TCRdb's version includes in-frame clones alone and lacks a portion of them. Of some 340,000 clones listed, 87% are singletons. This receptor was identified in a woman aged 25 to 39 in good health and CMV-seropositive. Sequencing was carried out using PBMCs. V and J are TRBV4-1 and TRBJ2-2; D is possibly TRBD2 (5 bases). The CDR3 is CASSQGTGTNTGELFF. The CDR3 DNA is TGCGCCAGCAGCCAAGGCACGGGGACGAACACCGGGGAGCTGTTTTTT.